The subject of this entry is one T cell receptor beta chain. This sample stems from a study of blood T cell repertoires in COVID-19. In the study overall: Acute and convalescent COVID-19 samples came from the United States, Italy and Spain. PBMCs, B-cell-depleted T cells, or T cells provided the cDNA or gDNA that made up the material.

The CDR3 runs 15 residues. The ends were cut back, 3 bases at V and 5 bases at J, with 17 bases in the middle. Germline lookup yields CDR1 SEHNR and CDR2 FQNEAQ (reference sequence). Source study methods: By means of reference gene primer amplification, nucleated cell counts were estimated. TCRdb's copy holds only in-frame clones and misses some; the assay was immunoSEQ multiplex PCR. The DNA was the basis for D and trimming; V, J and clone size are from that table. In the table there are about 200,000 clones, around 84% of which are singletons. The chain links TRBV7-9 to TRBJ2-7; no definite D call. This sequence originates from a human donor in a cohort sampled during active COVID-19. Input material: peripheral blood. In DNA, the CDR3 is TGTGCCAGCAGCTTCACCCCCCTGTCGAGGAACGAGCAGTACTTC. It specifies CASSFTPLSRNEQYF.